Each of the 14 T cell receptor beta chains below was sequenced from the same sample in a study of T cell responses to AZD1222 COVID-19 vaccine. Using immunoSEQ multiplex PCR, the repertoire was profiled, and TCRdb retains in-frame clones only, with some absent. In the table there are over 50,000 clones, roughly 84% of which are singletons. Sequences were derived from peripheral blood, sampled on day 0 of AZD1222 vaccination. These receptors came from an adult in good health.

This chain connects TRBV4-3 to TRBJ2-7; TRBD2 agrees at 7 bases. Germline values: CDR1 LGHNA, CDR2 YSLEER. The CDR3 sequence is 16 residues long. The V gene end was trimmed by 0 bases and the J gene end by 2 bases; junction bases not matched to a gene: 7. The CDR3 sequence: CASSQDLPAGPYEQYF. The CDR3 DNA is TGCGCCAGCAGCCAAGATCTGCCAGCGGGGCCCTACGAGCAGTACTTC.

This sequence joins TRBV2 and TRBJ1-4, with a weak D call TRBD1 (6 bases). CDR1 SNHLY and CDR2 FYNNEI come from the germline V gene. The V end was cut by 1 base, the J end by 2 bases, with 8 bases between. The CDR3 extends over 15 amino acids. CDR3 in DNA: TGTGCCAGCAGTGAAGGGCAGGGGACTAATGAAAAACTGTTTTTT. This translates into CASSEGQGTNEKLFF.

Notes on this clone: Other DNA sequences in the same sample also yield this CDR3. This chain joins TRBV4-1 and TRBJ1-6; no clear D. Per germline, CDR1 MGHRA and CDR2 YSYEKL. V lost 4 bases and J 7 bases, leaving 11 bases between the germline ends. This CDR3 contains 14 residues. CDR3 region: CASSPRGKNSPLHF. The CDR3 DNA follows: TGCGCCAGCAGCCCCCGTGGGAAGAATTCACCCCTCCACTTT.

The V call is TRBV19, the J call TRBJ1-5; 8 nucleotides agree with TRBD1. Germline V lookup: CDR1 LNHDA, CDR2 SQIVND (reference sequence). CDR3 length: 13 amino acids. J was trimmed by 2 bases and V by 7 bases; bases with no gene match: 1. The CDR3 reads CASKDRGNQPQHF. The CDR3 coding sequence is TGTGCCAGTAAGGACAGGGGCAATCAGCCCCAGCATTTT.

The chain joins TRBV6-2 or TRBV6-3 to TRBJ2-5; D perhaps matches TRBD2 (5 bases). The CDR3 has 14 residues. In germline, CDR1 is MNHEY, CDR2 SVGEGT. The V end lost 2 bases, the J end lost 10 bases, and 17 bases lay between the germline ends. CDR3 nucleotide sequence: TGTGCCAGCAGTTACGAGGTCGGAGGATGGGGCCAGTACTTC. It codes for CASSYEVGGWGQYF.

The chain is built from TRBV5-1 and TRBJ2-7; no clear D. V was cut by 0 bases and J by 2 bases, with 9 bases left in between. The CDR3 runs to 14 residues. Germline lookup yields CDR1 SGHRS and CDR2 YFSETQ. The CDR3 loop reads CASSLGSGAYEQYF. DNA of the CDR3: TGCGCCAGCAGCTTGGGATCCGGCGCCTACGAGCAGTACTTC.

J is TRBJ1-2 and V is TRBV30, with D uncertain. The CDR3 is 11 residues long. Germline V gives CDR1 GTSNPN, CDR2 SVGIG (reference sequence). Trimming shortened V by 5 bases and J by 8 bases, and 12 bases separated the two germline ends. The CDR3 here is CAWALRVGYTF. The DNA of the CDR3 is TGTGCCTGGGCCCTACGGGTGGGCTACACCTTC.

The chain joins TRBV19 to TRBJ1-1; D remains unclear. Germline values: CDR1 LNHDA, CDR2 SQIVND (reference sequence). The CDR3 is made up of 15 amino acids. Trimming cost V 0 bases and J 5 bases, with 13 bases left between them. The CDR3 reads CASSIDYRARTEAFF. The DNA for the CDR3 is TGTGCCAGTAGTATAGATTATCGCGCGAGGACTGAAGCTTTCTTT.

This clone was picked up a small number of times. J is TRBJ2-7 and V is TRBV6-5; the match to TRBD1 covers 9 bases. Per the germline V gene, CDR1 is MNHEY and CDR2 is SVGAGI. CDR3 length: 13 residues. V was pared by 6 bases and J by 8 bases, with 8 bases of the junction left unmatched. The CDR3 loop is CASSPGQGLQQYF. The CDR3 coding sequence is TGTGCCAGCAGCCCGGGACAGGGCCTTCAGCAGTACTTC.

The chain is built from TRBV6-5 and TRBJ2-1, with a possible D match to TRBD1 (5 bases). Germline lookup yields CDR1 MNHEY and CDR2 SVGAGI. CDR3 length: 13 residues. Trimming cost V 7 bases and J 6 bases, with 13 bases left between them. CDR3 coding DNA: TGTGCCAGCACTAACTCCAGGGTCAATGAGCAGTTCTTC. The encoded protein is CASTNSRVNEQFF.

The rearrangement joins TRBV18 to TRBJ1-2; 9 nucleotides match TRBD1. V trimming: 3 bases; J trimming: 4 bases; junction bases outside the gene matches: 0. Germline V lookup: CDR1 KGHSH, CDR2 LQKENI. The CDR3 length is 13 residues. The CDR3: CASSPTGGYGYTF. CDR3 sequence (DNA): TGTGCCAGCTCACCGACAGGGGGCTATGGCTACACCTTC. Combining the CDR3 with reference TRBV18 and TRBJ1-2 gives the whole variable domain NAGVMQNPRHLVRRRGQEARLRCSPMKGHSHVYWYRQLPEEGLKFMVYLQKENIIDESGMPKERFSAEFPKEGPSILRIQQVVRGDSAAYFCASSPTGGYGYTFGSGTRLTVV.

The genes are TRBV5-1 and TRBJ1-1; 9 bases match TRBD1. In germline, CDR1 is SGHRS, CDR2 YFSETQ. The trim removed 2 bases at V and 7 bases at J, leaving 9 bases unmatched. This CDR3 comprises 15 residues. The CDR3 spells CASSLLQGADGEAFF. The CDR3 bases are TGCGCCAGCAGCTTACTACAGGGGGCCGATGGTGAAGCTTTCTTT.

V is TRBV6-2 or TRBV6-3 and J is TRBJ2-3; tentatively, D is TRBD1 (6 bases). V gave up 4 bases and J gave up 4 bases, with 9 bases separating them. CDR1 is MNHEY, CDR2 SVGEGT, per germline. The CDR3 covers 13 residues. CDR3 DNA: TGTGCCAGCAGTTTGGGGGCGGCAGATACGCAGTATTTT. Translation gives CASSLGAADTQYF.

Concerning this clone: The junction does not match germline at one end; this may be a read error. The chain couples TRBV6-5 to TRBJ1-2, with a tentative D call TRBD1 (5 bases). In germline, CDR1 is MNHEY, CDR2 SVGAGI. The CDR3 spans 12 residues. The DNA of the CDR3 is TGTGCCAGCAACAACTACGGGACCGGGATTTCCTTC. Protein sequence: CASNNYGTGISF.